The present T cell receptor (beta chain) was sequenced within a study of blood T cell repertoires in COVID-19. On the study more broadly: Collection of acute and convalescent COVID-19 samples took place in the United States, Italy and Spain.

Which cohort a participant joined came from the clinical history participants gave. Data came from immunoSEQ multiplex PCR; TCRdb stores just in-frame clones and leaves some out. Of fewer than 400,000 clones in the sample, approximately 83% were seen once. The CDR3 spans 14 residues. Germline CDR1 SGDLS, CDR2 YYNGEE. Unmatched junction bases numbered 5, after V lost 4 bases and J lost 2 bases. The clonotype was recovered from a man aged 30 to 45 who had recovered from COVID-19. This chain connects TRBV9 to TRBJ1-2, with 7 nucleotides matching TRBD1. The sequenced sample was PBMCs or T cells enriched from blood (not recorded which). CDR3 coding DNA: TGTGCCAGCAGCTACGGACAGGAGAACTATGGCTACACCTTC. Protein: CASSYGQENYGYTF.